These 24 T cell receptor beta chains came from one sample sequenced in a study of CD8+ T cells in alopecia areata. cDNA reverse transcribed from extracted RNA served as the sequencing template. The repertoire was sequenced with immunoSEQ multiplex PCR; TCRdb's copy has only in-frame clones and lacks some. This table has roughly 32,000 clones, less than 65% appearing once. Sequences were obtained from NKG2D-high CD8+ T cells sorted from blood. These receptors came from a human donor with alopecia areata.

This clone was detected only once. The CDR3 bases are TGTGCCAGCAGCCAAGATCTCGGATACGAGCAGTACTTC. It is translated as CASSQDLGYEQYF. The chain is built from TRBV14 and TRBJ2-7; no clear D. V gave up 0 bases and J gave up 4 bases, with 7 bases separating them. CDR3 size: 13 residues. Germline values: CDR1 SGHDN, CDR2 FVKESK.

The chain joins TRBV4-1 to TRBJ2-3; D is possibly TRBD2 (5 bases). Per the germline V gene, CDR1 is MGHRA and CDR2 is YSYEKL. The CDR3 is 14 residues long. V was pared by 4 bases and J by 4 bases, with 12 bases between. The CDR3: CASSRRKEADTQYF. The CDR3 DNA reads as TGCGCCAGCAGCCGACGCAAGGAGGCAGATACGCAGTATTTT.

V is TRBV27 and J is TRBJ2-7, with D possibly matching TRBD1 (6 bases). The CDR3 length is 13 residues. Trimming removed 2 bases at V and 2 bases at J, with 7 bases between. The germline V gene encodes CDR1 MNHEY and CDR2 SMNVEV (reference sequence). CDR3 nucleotides: TGTGCCAGCAGTTTAAACAGGGCCTACGAGCAGTACTTC. Its protein product is CASSLNRAYEQYF.

V usage is TRBV7-2 and J usage is TRBJ2-7, with 7 bases identical to TRBD2. Germline CDR1 SGHTA, CDR2 FQGNSA. J was trimmed by 2 bases and V by 2 bases; bases with no gene match: 9. The CDR3 runs 16 residues. The CDR3 DNA sequence: TGTGCCAGCAGCTTACCGGAGACTAGCTCTACCTACGAGCAGTACTTC. Translation gives CASSLPETSSTYEQYF. Filled out from reference TRBV7-2 and TRBJ2-7, the complete variable domain reads GAGVSQSPSNKVTEKGKDVELRCDPISGHTALYWYRQSLGQGLEFLIYFQGNSAPDKSGLPSDRFSAERTGGSVSTLTIQRTQQEDSAVYLCASSLPETSSTYEQYFGPGTRLTVT.

The rearrangement joins TRBV7-6 to TRBJ1-1, with D uncertain. The germline V gene encodes CDR1 SGHVS and CDR2 FNYEAQ. V dropped 2 bases and J dropped 3 bases, with 4 bases sitting between them. The CDR3 has 12 residues. DNA of the CDR3: TGTGCCAGCAGCTTAAAGGACACTGAAGCTTTCTTT. This codes for CASSLKDTEAFF.

The chain recombines TRBV25-1 with TRBJ2-2; a possible D gene is TRBD1 (6 bases). Germline assignment: CDR1 MGHDK and CDR2 SYGVNS. This CDR3 is built from 15 residues. Trimming removed 1 base at V and 3 bases at J, with 9 bases between. The CDR3 nucleotides read TGTGCCAGCAGTGAATGGGACACAGACACCGGGGAGCTGTTTTTT. Amino acids: CASSEWDTDTGELFF.

The chain couples TRBV29-1 to TRBJ1-4; no reliable D call. This CDR3 contains 13 residues. The germline V gene encodes CDR1 SQVTM and CDR2 ANQGSEA. Trimming removed 3 bases at V and 3 bases at J, with 8 bases between. The CDR3, as DNA: TGCAGCGTTGACCCCGGGGCTAATGAAAAACTGTTTTTT. This translates into CSVDPGANEKLFF.

This chain joins TRBV7-6 and TRBJ2-3, with D possibly being TRBD2 (7 bases). Germline-derived CDR1 and CDR2 are SGHVS and FNYEAQ. The germline V and J ends were trimmed by 0 bases and 0 bases, with 10 bases remaining between them. CDR3 size: 16 residues. This CDR3 reads CASSLAGGRSTDTQYF. The CDR3 DNA sequence: TGTGCCAGCAGCTTAGCGGGGGGGCGCAGCACAGATACGCAGTATTTT.

The rearrangement uses TRBV6-1 and TRBJ1-2; D unresolved. The CDR3 sequence is 13 residues long. V gave up 7 bases and J gave up 0 bases, with 9 bases separating them. Germline assignment: CDR1 MNHNS and CDR2 SASEGT. The CDR3 DNA reads as TGTGCCAGCACCCCGGGCCCTAACTATGGCTACACCTTC. The encoded protein is CASTPGPNYGYTF.

The genes are TRBV19 and TRBJ2-1; 9 bases are a match to TRBD1. Trimming removed 3 bases from V and 9 bases from J; junction bases left unmatched: 9. The CDR3 consists of 15 residues. The germline gives CDR1 LNHDA, CDR2 SQIVND (reference sequence). CDR3 coding DNA: TGTGCCAGTAGTATCCGGGACAGGGTATTCGGTGAGCAGTTCTTC. Translation gives CASSIRDRVFGEQFF.

The chain couples TRBV6-6 to TRBJ2-1; 11 bases align to TRBD1. This CDR3 has 16 amino acids. Trimming removed 2 bases from V and 6 bases from J; junction bases left unmatched: 6. Germline V gene lookup returns CDR1 MNHNY and CDR2 SVGAGI (reference sequence). The CDR3 nucleotides are TGTGCCAGCAGTTACCTCCGGGGGACAGGGGGCAATGAGCAGTTCTTC. It codes for CASSYLRGTGGNEQFF.

Only a few counts were recorded for this clone. V is TRBV7-9 and J is TRBJ2-5; 9 bases are shared with TRBD1. The V gene's germline CDR1 is SEHNR and CDR2 FQNEAQ (reference sequence). CDR3 length: 15 amino acids. V shed 5 bases and J 5 bases; nucleotides not matched to a gene: 9. The CDR3 here is CASSPTGQGEETQYF. The CDR3 nucleotides are TGTGCCAGCAGCCCTACGGGACAGGGAGAGGAGACCCAGTACTTC.

This clone was detected a few times. V is TRBV5-6 and J is TRBJ2-7; D is unresolved. The CDR3 loop spans 13 amino acids. The V gene lost 1 base and the J gene lost 2 bases, with 7 bases spanning the gap. Germline V gene sequence: CDR1 SGHDT, CDR2 YYEEEE. This CDR3 is CASSLRRTYEQYF. Written as DNA, the CDR3 is TGTGCCAGCAGCTTGCGCAGGACCTACGAGCAGTACTTC.

The rearrangement links TRBV7-8 to TRBJ1-2; D perhaps matches TRBD1 (6 bases). Per the germline V gene, CDR1 is SGHVS and CDR2 is FQNEAQ. This CDR3 spans 13 amino acids. Trimming left V 5 bases short and J 6 bases short, with 13 bases between. CDR3 region: CASSPRGPDGYTF. CDR3 nucleotides: TGTGCCAGCAGCCCACGGGGGCCTGATGGCTACACCTTC.

This chain joins TRBV5-1 and TRBJ2-5; TRBD1 agrees at 10 bases. V lost 4 bases, J lost 5 bases, and 11 bases stayed unmatched. The CDR3 loop spans 16 amino acids. From germline, CDR1 is SGHRS and CDR2 YFSETQ. This CDR3 is CASSHEDRGRWETQYF. The DNA of the CDR3 is TGCGCCAGCAGCCACGAAGACAGGGGGCGGTGGGAGACCCAGTACTTC.

The rearrangement joins TRBV15 to TRBJ2-7, with TRBD1 as a possible D gene (5 bases). Trimming removed 1 base at V and 0 bases at J, with 10 bases between. Germline V CDR1 and CDR2: LNHNV, YYDKDF (reference sequence). CDR3 length: 15 amino acids. The CDR3 DNA follows: TGTGCCACCAGCAGAGGAGACAGCCTCTCCTACGAGCAGTACTTC. This translates into CATSRGDSLSYEQYF.

This clone occurred a few times. J is TRBJ2-3 and V is TRBV2, with no clear D. Germline-derived CDR1 and CDR2 are SNHLY and FYNNEI. There are 15 residues in the CDR3. V was shortened by 0 bases and J by 1 base, with 8 bases between the two germline ends. CDR3 DNA sequence: TGTGCCAGCAGTGAAGCGCTCCAGGGCACAGATACGCAGTATTTT. The encoded protein is CASSEALQGTDTQYF.

This chain uses TRBV7-9 with TRBJ2-1; D possibly corresponds to TRBD2 (6 bases). The V and J ends lost 5 bases and 8 bases respectively, with 16 bases between them. Germline values: CDR1 SEHNR, CDR2 FQNEAQ (reference sequence). CDR3 length: 14 residues. In DNA form, the CDR3 reads TGTGCCAGCAGCCTCGTCGGGGGTATCGATGAGCAGTTCTTC. The encoded protein is CASSLVGGIDEQFF.

Remarks on this clone: The junction departs from germline at one end; a sequencing error may be responsible. The chain combines TRBV5-1 with TRBJ2-7; D remains ambiguous. CDR3 size: 13 residues. The germline CDR1 and CDR2 sequences are SGHRS and YFSETQ. In DNA form, the CDR3 reads TGCGCCACCAGCCAAGGGATCGCCTACGAGCAGTACTTC. Amino acid sequence: CATSQGIAYEQYF.

V usage is TRBV7-8 and J usage is TRBJ2-3; D remains ambiguous. The germline gives CDR1 SGHVS, CDR2 FQNEAQ. The CDR3 runs 14 residues. V was clipped by 7 bases and J by 6 bases, with 17 bases between them. CDR3 loop: CASIQNRAWDTQYF. The CDR3 nucleotides are TGTGCCAGCATCCAAAATCGTGCGTGGGATACGCAGTATTTT.

The chain couples TRBV19 to TRBJ1-5, with a possible D match to TRBD1 (6 bases). V lost 8 bases and J 0 bases, leaving 14 bases between the germline ends. Germline loops: CDR1 LNHDA, CDR2 SQIVND (reference sequence). This CDR3 contains 15 residues. The CDR3 loop reads CASDDNRDSNQPQHF. For the CDR3, the DNA is TGTGCCAGTGACGACAACAGGGATAGCAATCAGCCCCAGCATTTT.

This clone has a single count. The chain is built from TRBV9 and TRBJ2-2; TRBD1 matches 8 bases. The CDR3 is 16 residues long. Trimming cost V 3 bases and J 3 bases; bases outside gene matches: 7. Germline loops: CDR1 SGDLS, CDR2 YYNGEE. CDR3 residues: CASSGDRGADTGELFF. In DNA form, the CDR3 reads TGTGCCAGCAGCGGCGACAGGGGAGCGGACACCGGGGAGCTGTTTTTT.

This clone was seen a handful of times. The genes are TRBV19 and TRBJ1-1; D is ambiguous. The CDR3 loop spans 15 amino acids. Germline CDR1 is LNHDA and CDR2 is SQIVND (reference sequence). Trimming removed 7 bases from V and 4 bases from J, with 19 bases in between. The CDR3 region is CASNLVGLGSTEAFF. Written as DNA, the CDR3 is TGTGCCAGTAATCTCGTAGGGTTGGGTTCCACTGAAGCTTTCTTT.

This clone has only a few counts. The J gene is TRBJ2-2, the V gene TRBV27; no clear D gene. The CDR3 is made up of 11 amino acids. Looked up from germline, CDR1 is MNHEY and CDR2 is SMNVEV (reference sequence). Trimming removed 4 bases from V and 9 bases from J, with 6 bases in between. CDR3 in amino acids: CASSSLRELFF. The CDR3 nucleotides are TGTGCCAGCAGTTCCCTTCGGGAGCTGTTTTTT.